This T cell receptor beta chain was sequenced during a study of T cells in Graves' hyperthyroidism and ophthalmopathy. Trimming took off 3 bases at V and 9 bases at J, with 21 bases between the two ends. The germline CDR1 and CDR2 sequences are LGHDT and YNNKEL (reference sequence). This CDR3 is 16 amino acids long. Clinical symptoms, serum thyroxine and TRAb, thyroid ultrasound and orbital computed tomography were used for the diagnoses. Amplification yielded TCR beta CDR3 regions, with RNA transcripts as the source. The HTBI set primed first-round TCR CDR3 RT-PCR. TCRdb used MiXCR to reprocess the multiplex PCR reads, holding one entry per CDR3 protein. The table lists under 750,000 distinct CDR3 sequences, roughly a sixth of them singletons. At least ten counts were recorded for this clonotype.

The sequence was obtained from a woman between 45 and 65 years old with Graves' hyperthyroidism that later progressed to Graves' ophthalmopathy. The chain employs TRBV3-1 and TRBJ1-5, with D possibly being TRBD1 (6 bases). Sequenced: blood. CDR3: CASSQATGTLGVPQHF. In DNA form, the CDR3 reads TGTGCCAGCAGCCAGGCTACCGGGACACTGGGCGTGCCCCAGCATTTT.